The 26 T cell receptor beta chains in this list originate from one sample, sequenced in a study of T cells in Graves' hyperthyroidism and ophthalmopathy. The investigators amplified TCR beta CDR3 regions from RNA transcripts. During a first-round RT-PCR of the TCR CDR3, the HTBI primer set was used. Using its own MiXCR run on the multiplex PCR reads, TCRdb lists one record per CDR3 protein. The sample has nearly 600,000 distinct CDR3 sequences, about 15% seen once. The sample was blood. The receptors were sampled from a woman younger than 45 with Graves' hyperthyroidism that later progressed to Graves' ophthalmopathy.

This clonotype was counted at least ten times. V usage is TRBV12-3 or TRBV12-4 and J usage is TRBJ1-5; D not resolved. V was clipped by 6 bases and J by 4 bases, with 16 bases between them. The CDR3 is 15 residues long. CDR3: CASSQDRGGNQPQHF. CDR3 coding DNA: TGTGCCAGCAGCCAAGACCGTGGAGGAAATCAGCCCCAGCATTTT.

The chain couples TRBV9 to TRBJ2-3; D may be TRBD1 (6 bases). V was shortened by 3 bases and J by 0 bases, with 23 bases between the two germline ends. The CDR3 has 19 residues. Germline V CDR1 and CDR2: SGDLS, YYNGEE. Here the CDR3 reads CASSAPSTGWGPSTDTQYF. The CDR3 DNA reads as TGTGCCAGCAGCGCCCCCTCAACTGGCTGGGGGCCTAGCACAGATACGCAGTATTTT.

This clonotype was seen a handful of times. The rearrangement uses TRBV30 and TRBJ2-1, with D maybe TRBD2 (6 bases). The V end lost 5 bases, the J end lost 4 bases, and 12 bases lay between the germline ends. The CDR3 sequence is 13 residues long. Germline-derived CDR1 and CDR2 are GTSNPN and SVGIG (reference sequence). The CDR3 spells CAWAGLSYNEQFF. CDR3 sequence (DNA): TGTGCCTGGGCGGGACTTAGTTACAATGAGCAGTTCTTC.

The J gene is TRBJ1-1, the V gene TRBV7-3; D unresolved. The CDR3 loop spans 13 amino acids. Germline loops: CDR1 SGHTA, CDR2 FQGTGA. Trimming cost V 5 bases and J 3 bases, with 10 bases left between them. CDR3 sequence (DNA): TGTGCCAGCAGCCTCGACTCATACACTGAAGCTTTCTTT. Translated, it gives CASSLDSYTEAFF.

This clonotype was seen many times. V is TRBV7-9 and J is TRBJ1-1; a weak D match, TRBD1 (5 bases). This CDR3 has 15 amino acids. V was cut by 5 bases and J by 1 base, with 14 bases left in between. Germline values: CDR1 SEHNR, CDR2 FQNEAQ (reference sequence). The CDR3 is CASSLLGTGNTEAFF. Here the CDR3 DNA reads TGTGCCAGCAGCCTCTTAGGAACAGGGAACACTGAAGCTTTCTTT.

This clonotype was counted ten times or more. V usage is TRBV11-2 and J usage is TRBJ2-5; D possibly corresponds to TRBD1 (6 bases). This CDR3 is built from 14 residues. CDR1 SGHAT and CDR2 FQNNGV come from the germline V gene. The germline V and J ends were trimmed by 5 bases and 4 bases, with 14 bases remaining between them. The CDR3 loop reads CASSLWGPGETQYF. The CDR3 DNA reads TGTGCCAGCAGCCTATGGGGGCCCGGAGAGACCCAGTACTTC.

This clonotype occurred many times. The chain uses TRBV5-1 and TRBJ1-6, with no clear D. The CDR3 length is 15 residues. The V gene lost 4 bases and the J gene lost 7 bases, with 15 bases spanning the gap. Germline V gene lookup returns CDR1 SGHRS and CDR2 YFSETQ. The CDR3 region is CASSGYGQENSPLHF. The CDR3, as DNA: TGCGCCAGCAGCGGATACGGGCAAGAAAATTCACCCCTCCACTTT.

This clonotype came up many times. The rearrangement links TRBV27 to TRBJ1-1; D uncertain. CDR1 and CDR2 from the germline V gene are MNHEY and SMNVEV (reference sequence). CDR3 size: 13 residues. V was pared by 8 bases and J by 11 bases, with 21 bases between. The CDR3 spells CASRPGGGGIAFF. CDR3 DNA sequence: TGTGCCAGCCGTCCAGGTGGCGGTGGGATCGCTTTCTTT.

V usage is TRBV12-3 or TRBV12-4 and J usage is TRBJ2-5; D may correspond to TRBD1 or TRBD2 (6 bases each). Trimming took 1 base from V and 5 from J, leaving 11 bases between them. CDR3 length: 14 amino acids. The CDR3 loop is CASSLVGGLETQYF. CDR3 nucleotide sequence: TGTGCCAGCAGTTTAGTGGGGGGCTTGGAGACCCAGTACTTC.

The table lists this clonotype with many counts. The chain recombines TRBV20-1 with TRBJ1-1, with a weak D call TRBD1 (5 bases). V was pared by 3 bases and J by 0 bases, with 8 bases between. CDR1 and CDR2 (germline): DFQATT, SNEGSKA (reference sequence). The CDR3 runs 13 residues. In nucleotides, the CDR3 is TGCAGTGCTAGGGGGACCTTGAACACTGAAGCTTTCTTT. It codes for CSARGTLNTEAFF.

This clonotype was found many times. V and J are TRBV24-1 and TRBJ2-5; D uncertain. V gave up 4 bases and J gave up 4 bases, with 18 bases separating them. CDR1 and CDR2 from the germline V gene are KGHDR and SFDVKD. This CDR3 region has 16 residues. The DNA for the CDR3 is TGTGCCACCAGTGACCCCTCCCCCGGAATCGGAGAGACCCAGTACTTC. Protein sequence: CATSDPSPGIGETQYF.

Details on this clonotype: It may be a read error: a sequence one base away is much more abundant. The rearrangement links TRBV6-5 to TRBJ1-3, with no clear D. Germline V gene lookup returns CDR1 MNHEY and CDR2 SVGAGI. CDR3 length equals 15 residues. CDR3 residues: CASNYSPFPGNTIYF. DNA of the CDR3: TGTGCCAGCAATTACTCGCCATTCCCTGGAAACACCATATATTTT.

Regarding this clonotype: A much larger clone is a single base away; this may be a read error. Here the CDR3 DNA reads TGTGCCTGGAGTCGGAGCTCTGGAAACACCATATATTTT. This codes for CAWSRSSGNTIYF. The gene calls are TRBV30 and TRBJ1-3, with D unclear. V gave up 2 bases and J gave up 0 bases, with 5 bases separating them. The CDR3 runs to 13 residues. The germline V gene encodes CDR1 GTSNPN and CDR2 SVGIG (reference sequence).

V is TRBV5-1 and J is TRBJ1-5; tentative D call: TRBD1 (5 bases). Trimming shortened V by 0 bases and J by 3 bases, and 7 bases separated the two germline ends. CDR3 length: 14 residues. In germline, CDR1 is SGHRS, CDR2 YFSETQ. The CDR3 here is CASSLGGDNQPQHF. The CDR3 DNA follows: TGCGCCAGCAGCTTGGGGGGCGACAATCAGCCCCAGCATTTT.

In its sample, this clonotype was seen a few times. This may come from a read error, since a much larger clone is one base off. The rearrangement joins TRBV20-1 to TRBJ2-3, with a possible D match to TRBD2 (5 bases). V gave up 4 bases and J gave up 5 bases, with 16 bases separating them. The CDR3 loop spans 14 amino acids. Germline CDR1 and CDR2: DFQATT and SNEGSKA (reference sequence). The CDR3 coding sequence is TGCAGTGCTAAATTCGGGAATTCGGAAGATACGCAGTATTTT. It encodes CSAKFGNSEDTQYF.

This clonotype was found a few times. The rearrangement links TRBV18 to TRBJ1-5; 7 bases match TRBD1. With 0 bases clipped from V and 3 bases from J, the junction kept 8 bases outside the gene matches. This CDR3 comprises 17 residues. Germline V gene data show CDR1 as KGHSH and CDR2 as LQKENI. The CDR3 is CASSPPLRQGINQPQHF. CDR3 DNA sequence: TGTGCCAGCTCACCACCCTTACGACAGGGTATCAATCAGCCCCAGCATTTT.

The sample holds many counts of this clonotype. The chain is built from TRBV12-3 or TRBV12-4 and TRBJ2-5; no clear D gene. V gave up 6 bases and J gave up 2 bases, with 19 bases separating them. CDR3 length: 16 residues. The CDR3 DNA follows: TGTGCCAGCAGAGCTCTCTCTGTGGTTGTTCAAGAGACCCAGTACTTC. As protein: CASRALSVVVQETQYF.

Remarks on this clonotype: At one of its ends the junction is not consistent with the germline gene, which may arise from a read error. The chain employs TRBV28 and TRBJ1-1; D possibly corresponds to TRBD1 (6 bases). The germline CDR1 and CDR2 sequences are MDHEN and SYDVKM. The length of the CDR3 is 15 residues. CDR3 sequence reads: CTSSFIGQPGNGAFF. In DNA form, the CDR3 reads TGTACCAGCAGTTTTATCGGACAGCCTGGGAATGGAGCTTTCTTT.

Details on this clonotype: Given a much more abundant clone one base away, this may be a read error. This chain uses TRBV19 with TRBJ1-1; D is perhaps TRBD1 (5 bases). Per the germline V gene, CDR1 is LNHDA and CDR2 is SQIVND (reference sequence). The CDR3 is 13 amino acids. The CDR3 reads CTSNGGIWTEAFF. The CDR3 DNA is TGTACCAGTAACGGGGGAATTTGGACTGAAGCTTTCTTT.

The chain links TRBV4-1 to TRBJ1-1; TRBD1 matches at 7 bases. The germline V gene encodes CDR1 MGHRA and CDR2 YSYEKL. With V trimmed by 5 bases and J by 6 bases, 6 bases remained unmatched. This CDR3 region has 13 residues. The CDR3 sequence is CASSLPGTAEAFF. In DNA, the CDR3 is TGCGCCAGCAGCTTGCCTGGGACAGCTGAAGCTTTCTTT.

This clonotype was picked up a small number of times. J is TRBJ1-6 and V is TRBV6-1; 7 bases match TRBD1. J was trimmed by 9 bases and V by 1 base; bases with no gene match: 6. The CDR3 runs to 15 residues. The germline V gene encodes CDR1 MNHNS and CDR2 SASEGT. The CDR3 region has the DNA TGTGCCAGCAGTGAAGTTGACAGGGCGATTTCACCCCTCCACTTT. Protein product: CASSEVDRAISPLHF.

This clonotype showed up just a few times. The gene calls are TRBV5-6 and TRBJ2-1; 8 bases fit TRBD2. Germline values: CDR1 SGHDT, CDR2 YYEEEE. The CDR3 runs to 18 residues. V was clipped by 1 base and J by 8 bases; unmatched bases: 17. The CDR3 region has the DNA TGTGCCAGCAGCTTGAAGGGACTAGTTATGGATTATGGAGATGAGCAGTTCTTC. Translated, it gives CASSLKGLVMDYGDEQFF.

This clonotype was observed many times. The chain carries TRBV12-3 or TRBV12-4 and TRBJ2-1, with 9 bases matching TRBD2. This CDR3 comprises 19 residues. J was trimmed by 3 bases and V by 5 bases; bases with no gene match: 17. CDR3 sequence reads: CASSPLAGRPTQNYNEQFF. The CDR3 nucleotides are TGTGCCAGCAGTCCCCTAGCGGGAAGACCGACACAGAACTACAATGAGCAGTTCTTC.

This clonotype was detected ten times or more. V usage is TRBV7-2 and J usage is TRBJ2-3; D gene ambiguous. The CDR3 is 17 amino acids. The V gene lost 1 base and the J gene lost 4 bases, with 18 bases spanning the gap. The germline V gene encodes CDR1 SGHTA and CDR2 FQGNSA. The CDR3 nucleotides read TGTGCCAGCAGCTTAGTAGGCTTAGGCCTAGGGCCAGATACGCAGTATTTT. It specifies CASSLVGLGLGPDTQYF.

This clonotype showed up many times. The gene calls are TRBV7-3 and TRBJ1-1, with TRBD1 identical over 8 bases. CDR1 and CDR2 (germline): SGHTA, FQGTGA. J gave up 3 bases and V 5 bases, and 5 bases lay outside the gene matches. This CDR3 has 14 amino acids. This CDR3 is CASSVTGAYTEAFF. CDR3 bases: TGTGCCAGCAGCGTGACAGGGGCGTACACTGAAGCTTTCTTT.

The sample holds many counts of this clonotype. The V call is TRBV2, the J call TRBJ2-7, with D possibly TRBD1 on 6 matching bases. This CDR3 has 16 amino acids. Germline assignment: CDR1 SNHLY and CDR2 FYNNEI. V was pared by 7 bases and J by 3 bases, with 22 bases between. This CDR3 is CASKEQGTVLNYEQYF. As DNA, the CDR3 is TGTGCCAGCAAAGAACAGGGTACGGTACTAAACTACGAGCAGTACTTC.